This T cell receptor beta chain is drawn from a study of cytomegalovirus exposure and HLA in healthy donors. The germline V gene has CDR1 SEHNR and CDR2 FQNEAQ (reference sequence). The CDR3 sequence is 16 residues long. V lost 5 bases and J lost 4, with 20 bases in between. TCRdb's copy holds only in-frame clones and misses some; the assay was immunoSEQ multiplex PCR. The data contain 150,000 to 200,000 clones, approximately 84% of them seen just once; the ten biggest clones take up roughly 10%. General study points: In a later analysis, first-cohort TCR clusters were found to tend to co-occur in the approximately 120 validation repertoires. Altogether, 160 or so TCR beta chains were recorded as cytomegalovirus-associated.

This clone was detected only a few times. What it binds is not known. The sample was PBMCs. The sequence was collected from a man under 40 in good health and CMV-seropositive. The genes are TRBV7-9 and TRBJ1-1, with D possibly TRBD1 on 5 matching bases. In DNA, the CDR3 is TGTGCCAGCAGCCTAGACGTAGGGGTGGTTTTCACTGAAGCTTTCTTT. Protein: CASSLDVGVVFTEAFF.